These 32 T cell receptor beta chains came from one sample sequenced in a study of T cells after yellow fever vaccination (dated by TCRdb to about 2019). The library relied on 5' RACE. For sequencing, an Illumina HiSeq 2500 was employed. TCRdb reanalyzed the raw reads on its own, using fastp at Q25 for trimming and MiXCR for clone calling, and kept in-frame beta chains. Every CDR3 protein is listed once, alongside the most common genes and DNA of its rows. In this sample the table shows approximately 85,000 distinct CDR3 sequences, 10% to 15% of which occur a single time. The ten largest clones represent approximately 23% of the sample. The sample's treatment or condition label is to be understood as: live attenuated yellow fever vaccine strain. The sequenced sample was CD8+ T cells not binding an NS4B(214-222) dextramer, sorted from PBMCs, obtained roughly 20 days after the first yellow fever vaccination. The intended sense of this specimen's cell subset or site label: NS4B epitope dextramer-negative CD8 T cells. The receptors shown here come from a man aged 18 to 30 who received the YFV17D yellow fever vaccine.

This chain uses TRBV7-8 with TRBJ2-3; 12 bases are a match to TRBD2. This CDR3 spans 15 amino acids. V shed 8 bases, J shed 1 base, and the junction held 4 bases outside the gene matches. The germline CDR1 and CDR2 sequences are SGHVS and FQNEAQ. The CDR3, as DNA: TGTGCCAGCGTTCCTAGCGGGGGGGGCACAGATACGCAGTATTTT. Protein product: CASVPSGGGTDTQYF.

This clonotype came up a few times. The chain is built from TRBV27 and TRBJ2-7, with D tentatively TRBD2 (6 bases). V lost 3 bases to trimming and J lost 7 bases, with 10 bases between them. CDR1 is MNHEY, CDR2 SMNVEV, per germline (reference sequence). The CDR3 spans 12 residues. The CDR3 reads CASSLGGPEQYF. The CDR3 nucleotides are TGTGCCAGCAGTTTGGGGGGACCAGAGCAGTACTTC.

The CDR3 sequence: CASSLQGLNTEAFF. The CDR3 nucleotides are TGTGCCAGCAGCTTACAGGGTTTGAACACTGAAGCTTTCTTT. V and J are TRBV7-9 and TRBJ1-1; possible D gene TRBD1, 5 bases. Trimming took 2 bases from V and 0 from J, leaving 7 bases between them. Looked up from germline, CDR1 is SEHNR and CDR2 is FQNEAQ (reference sequence). The CDR3 totals 14 residues.

This clonotype occurred a few times. The chain combines TRBV10-3 with TRBJ2-7; 10 positions agree with TRBD2. Germline CDR1 and CDR2: ENHRY and SYGVKD. The CDR3 runs 16 residues. J gave up 3 bases and V 0 bases, and 5 bases lay outside the gene matches. The CDR3 spells CAISESPTSGDYEQYF. DNA of the CDR3: TGTGCCATCAGTGAGTCGCCCACTAGCGGGGACTACGAGCAGTACTTC.

The sample holds a few counts of this clonotype. The rearrangement uses TRBV15 and TRBJ1-1; D unclear. Per germline, CDR1 LNHNV and CDR2 YYDKDF (reference sequence). Trimming removed 1 base from V and 5 bases from J, with 14 bases in between. The CDR3 is made up of 15 amino acids. The CDR3 DNA reads TGTGCCACCAGCAGAGCGAGGTCAACGGGGACTGAAGCTTTCTTT. Protein: CATSRARSTGTEAFF.

This clonotype was observed a few times. V and J are TRBV12-3 or TRBV12-4 and TRBJ1-2, with D possibly matching TRBD1 (6 bases). Trimming shortened V by 5 bases and J by 6 bases, and 19 bases separated the two germline ends. This CDR3 has 15 residues. The CDR3 DNA sequence: TGTGCCAGCAGTCAGGGGCGGGGTTTTAGCCATGGCTACACCTTC. It encodes CASSQGRGFSHGYTF.

The genes are TRBV6-1 and TRBJ1-1, with D possibly TRBD1 on 6 matching bases. CDR1 is MNHNS, CDR2 SASEGT, per germline. The CDR3 has 14 amino acids. With 6 bases removed from V and 7 bases from J, the gap between germline ends came to 18 bases. The DNA for the CDR3 is TGTGCCAGCAGCCCCTACAGGGAAGAGATTGAAGCTTTCTTT. Its translation is CASSPYREEIEAFF.

This chain uses TRBV19 with TRBJ2-2, with D hard to call. The germline V gene encodes CDR1 LNHDA and CDR2 SQIVND (reference sequence). Trimming pared 1 base from V and 3 bases from J, leaving 9 bases between. The CDR3 contains 15 residues. CDR3 sequence (DNA): TGTGCCAGTAGTATAGCTACGGCCGACACCGGGGAGCTGTTTTTT. It yields the protein CASSIATADTGELFF.

This clonotype was picked up a small number of times. This chain links TRBV15 with TRBJ2-5, with a possible D match to TRBD2 (5 bases). Germline CDR1 reads LNHNV; CDR2 reads YYDKDF (reference sequence). The CDR3 sequence is 14 residues long. V was clipped by 2 bases and J by 4 bases, with 11 bases between them. The CDR3 region has the DNA TGTGCCACCAGCAGAATAGCGTTCCGAGAGACCCAGTACTTC. This codes for CATSRIAFRETQYF.

The J gene is TRBJ1-5, the V gene TRBV6-2 or TRBV6-3; 8 bases fit TRBD1. From germline, CDR1 is MNHEY and CDR2 SVGEGT. Trimming removed 2 bases from V and 7 bases from J; junction bases left unmatched: 13. The CDR3 covers 17 residues. In DNA form, the CDR3 reads TGTGCCAGCAGTTACGAGAGGGCAGGGGGCTGGTGGCAGCCCCAGCATTTT. It encodes CASSYERAGGWWQPQHF.

This clonotype was detected once. This chain connects TRBV11-2 to TRBJ2-3, with 8 positions matching TRBD2. V shed 1 base and J 5 bases; nucleotides not matched to a gene: 5. The CDR3 is 15 residues long. The germline V gene has CDR1 SGHAT and CDR2 FQNNGV. The CDR3: CASSLVGGAVDTQYF. The CDR3 DNA follows: TGTGCCAGCAGCTTAGTCGGGGGGGCAGTAGATACGCAGTATTTT. The full variable domain, its missing parts supplied by reference TRBV11-2 and TRBJ2-3, is EAGVAQSPRYKIIEKRQSVAFWCNPISGHATLYWYQQILGQGPKLLIQFQNNGVVDDSQLPKDRFSAERLKGVDSTLKIQPAKLEDSAVYLCASSLVGGAVDTQYFGPGTRLTVL.

This clonotype was seen a handful of times. This rearrangement joins TRBV12-3 or TRBV12-4 to TRBJ2-4, with TRBD1 matching over 8 bases. The CDR3 is 14 amino acids. Unmatched junction bases numbered 7, after V lost 6 bases and J lost 6 bases. CDR3 residues: CASSGTGRLNIQYF. The CDR3 DNA is TGTGCCAGCAGCGGGACAGGACGGCTAAACATTCAGTACTTC.

The genes are TRBV11-3 and TRBJ2-3, with unresolved D. V lost 2 bases, J lost 0 bases, and 6 bases lay in between. The CDR3 covers 14 residues. The germline V gene encodes CDR1 SGHNT and CDR2 YENEEA. The CDR3 DNA reads as TGTGCCAGCAGCTTAAGAGACAGCACAGATACGCAGTATTTT. This sequence encodes CASSLRDSTDTQYF.

V and J are TRBV19 and TRBJ2-1; D not certain. CDR1 and CDR2 from the germline V gene are LNHDA and SQIVND (reference sequence). The CDR3 contains 15 residues. Trimming shortened V by 5 bases and J by 0 bases, and 11 bases separated the two germline ends. The CDR3 DNA follows: TGTGCCAGTAGTGAATACCGGAGCTCCTACAATGAGCAGTTCTTC. Protein: CASSEYRSSYNEQFF.

The chain combines TRBV3-1 with TRBJ2-7; 7 bases line up with TRBD1. The CDR3 is made up of 17 amino acids. Germline CDR1 LGHDT, CDR2 YNNKEL (reference sequence). V gave up 3 bases and J gave up 1 base; unmatched junction bases: 12. Written as DNA, the CDR3 is TGTGCCAGCAGCCAGGGGACAGCATTTTCTCTATCCTACGAGCAGTACTTC. Its protein is CASSQGTAFSLSYEQYF.

This chain links TRBV6-5 with TRBJ2-5; no clear D. In germline, CDR1 is MNHEY, CDR2 SVGAGI. Deletions cut 6 bases from V and 7 bases from J, with 12 bases between. This CDR3 is 12 amino acids long. DNA of the CDR3: TGTGCCAGCAGCTCTTCAGGCCCGACCCAGTACTTC. Its protein product is CASSSSGPTQYF.

This clonotype showed up many times. V and J are TRBV29-1 and TRBJ1-1; 7 nucleotides line up with TRBD1. CDR3 length: 14 residues. The trim removed 7 bases at V and 3 bases at J, leaving 11 bases unmatched. The germline gives CDR1 SQVTM, CDR2 ANQGSEA. The CDR3 is CSARRGLAYTEAFF. CDR3 bases: TGCAGCGCTCGTAGGGGGCTAGCGTACACTGAAGCTTTCTTT.

This clonotype has more than one count but fewer than ten. The rearrangement joins TRBV27 to TRBJ2-5; D possibly corresponds to TRBD1 (6 bases). The CDR3 runs 14 residues. Between the trimmed V and J ends, which lost 3 bases and 5 bases, there was a span of 13 bases. CDR1 MNHEY and CDR2 SMNVEV come from the germline V gene (reference sequence). The CDR3 loop is CASSLSRGYETQYF. In DNA form, the CDR3 reads TGTGCCAGCAGTTTGTCCAGGGGATATGAGACCCAGTACTTC.

The sample holds a few counts of this clonotype. The J gene is TRBJ2-2, the V gene TRBV9; D gene uncertain. Per the germline V gene, CDR1 is SGDLS and CDR2 is YYNGEE. Trimming stripped 4 bases from V and 0 bases from J, with 10 bases between. This CDR3 spans 15 amino acids. The CDR3 bases are TGTGCCAGCAGCCGGACCCCTGCGAACACCGGGGAGCTGTTTTTT. Protein sequence: CASSRTPANTGELFF.

This clonotype was found a few times. The chain links TRBV20-1 to TRBJ1-2; D not certain. The CDR3 has 13 amino acids. The germline gives CDR1 DFQATT, CDR2 SNEGSKA (reference sequence). Between the trimmed V and J ends, which lost 0 bases and 3 bases, there was a span of 8 bases. CDR3 sequence reads: CSARESSYYGYTF. CDR3 nucleotides: TGCAGTGCTAGAGAATCTTCCTACTATGGCTACACCTTC.

In this sample, this clonotype turned up a few times. This chain joins TRBV7-6 and TRBJ2-2; TRBD1 agrees at 12 bases. Germline CDR1 reads SGHVS; CDR2 reads FNYEAQ. V gave up 3 bases and J gave up 6 bases; unmatched junction bases: 2. The CDR3 length is 15 residues. CDR3 sequence (DNA): TGTGCCAGCAGCTTGGGGACAGGGGGCTCCGGGGAGCTGTTTTTT. This gives the protein CASSLGTGGSGELFF.

V gene TRBV7-8 combines with J gene TRBJ2-1; TRBD1 matches 8 bases. CDR1 and CDR2 (germline): SGHVS, FQNEAQ. The CDR3 contains 14 residues. J gave up 5 bases and V 6 bases, and 6 bases lay outside the gene matches. CDR3 loop: CASSLGQGHNEQFF. In DNA form, the CDR3 reads TGTGCCAGCAGTCTCGGACAGGGACACAATGAGCAGTTCTTC.

Only a few counts were recorded for this clonotype. This chain joins TRBV7-2 and TRBJ2-7; 7 positions match TRBD1. CDR3 length: 13 amino acids. V shed 5 bases, J shed 2 bases, and the junction held 3 bases outside the gene matches. CDR1 is SGHTA, CDR2 FQGNSA, per germline. The CDR3 DNA reads TGTGCCAGCAGCCTGACAGGGACCTACGAGCAGTACGTC. This gives the protein CASSLTGTYEQYV.

This clonotype was seen more than once but under ten times. The CDR3 DNA reads as TGCAGCGCTCGCCTCCGGGGGGCCCGAAACAATGAGCAGTTCTTC. Translation gives CSARLRGARNNEQFF. The chain couples TRBV29-1 to TRBJ2-1; TRBD2 might be the D (7 bases). The CDR3 has 15 amino acids. Trimming removed 7 bases from V and 5 bases from J, with 21 bases in between. Germline lookup yields CDR1 SQVTM and CDR2 ANQGSEA.

This clonotype has a handful of counts. The chain has TRBV9 and TRBJ2-1, with D tentatively TRBD2 (6 bases). V lost 3 bases and J lost 4, with 14 bases in between. Germline loops: CDR1 SGDLS, CDR2 YYNGEE. This CDR3 spans 15 amino acids. CDR3 nucleotide sequence: TGTGCCAGCAGCGCGGAGGGACTTGATTACAATGAGCAGTTCTTC. Translating gives CASSAEGLDYNEQFF.

This clonotype was picked up a small number of times. The V gene is TRBV11-2, the J gene TRBJ2-7, with D uncertain. The V end was cut by 1 base, the J end by 2 bases, with 9 bases between. CDR3 size: 14 residues. The germline V gene has CDR1 SGHAT and CDR2 FQNNGV. The CDR3 spells CASSLVRATYEQYF. The CDR3 bases are TGTGCCAGCAGCTTAGTTCGTGCAACCTACGAGCAGTACTTC.

The chain recombines TRBV14 with TRBJ1-3; D remains unclear. The CDR3 loop spans 15 amino acids. Germline assignment: CDR1 SGHDN and CDR2 FVKESK. V was clipped by 1 base and J by 3 bases, with 10 bases between them. The DNA for the CDR3 is TGTGCCAGCAGCCAAGTTTTGGAGAATGGAAACACCATATATTTT. It encodes CASSQVLENGNTIYF.

This clonotype was seen a handful of times. This sequence joins TRBV7-9 and TRBJ1-3, with unresolved D. Trimming left V 2 bases short and J 0 bases short, with 11 bases between. The length of the CDR3 is 16 residues. Germline CDR1 SEHNR, CDR2 FQNEAQ (reference sequence). The CDR3 DNA reads TGTGCCAGCAGCTTAATTAAAACAATCTCTGGAAACACCATATATTTT. Its protein product is CASSLIKTISGNTIYF.

This clonotype was observed a handful of times. The V call is TRBV13, the J call TRBJ1-6, with no clear D. Germline CDR1 PRHDT, CDR2 FYEKMQ (reference sequence). The CDR3 is 14 residues long. Trimming took 4 bases from V and 7 from J, leaving 11 bases between them. The CDR3 sequence: CASSYLQPNSPLHF. The CDR3 DNA reads as TGTGCCAGCAGCTATTTACAGCCCAATTCACCCCTCCACTTT.

A few counts support this clonotype. The chain uses TRBV11-3 and TRBJ2-2, with TRBD1 as a possible D gene (6 bases). V was trimmed by 4 bases and J by 1 base, leaving 13 bases between them. The length of the CDR3 is 16 residues. Germline V CDR1 and CDR2: SGHNT, YENEEA. The CDR3 DNA sequence: TGTGCCAGCAGCTCCTACGAGGGACAGAACACCGGGGAGCTGTTTTTT. Translated, it gives CASSSYEGQNTGELFF. Full variable domain (outside the CDR3, taken from reference TRBV11-3 and TRBJ2-2): EAGVVQSPRYKIIEKKQPVAFWCNPISGHNTLYWYLQNLGQGPELLIRYENEEAVDDSQLPKDRFSAERLKGVDSTLKIQPAELGDSAVYLCASSSYEGQNTGELFFGEGSRLTVL.

The chain joins TRBV12-3 or TRBV12-4 to TRBJ1-5; TRBD1 agrees at 10 bases. Trimming at V came to 6 bases and at J to 0 bases, leaving 5 bases not matched to a gene. This CDR3 spans 16 amino acids. CDR3 amino acids: CASSMDRGFSNQPQHF. The CDR3, as DNA: TGTGCCAGCAGCATGGACAGGGGGTTTAGCAATCAGCCCCAGCATTTT.

This clonotype came up a few times. The gene calls are TRBV5-4 and TRBJ2-5; TRBD1 is a possible D gene (5 bases). Germline V CDR1 and CDR2: SGHNT, YYREEE (reference sequence). The V and J ends lost 0 bases and 6 bases respectively, with 12 bases between them. There are 14 residues in the CDR3. The CDR3 sequence is CASSLALGRQTQYF. In DNA form, the CDR3 reads TGTGCCAGCAGCTTGGCCCTGGGGCGGCAGACCCAGTACTTC.